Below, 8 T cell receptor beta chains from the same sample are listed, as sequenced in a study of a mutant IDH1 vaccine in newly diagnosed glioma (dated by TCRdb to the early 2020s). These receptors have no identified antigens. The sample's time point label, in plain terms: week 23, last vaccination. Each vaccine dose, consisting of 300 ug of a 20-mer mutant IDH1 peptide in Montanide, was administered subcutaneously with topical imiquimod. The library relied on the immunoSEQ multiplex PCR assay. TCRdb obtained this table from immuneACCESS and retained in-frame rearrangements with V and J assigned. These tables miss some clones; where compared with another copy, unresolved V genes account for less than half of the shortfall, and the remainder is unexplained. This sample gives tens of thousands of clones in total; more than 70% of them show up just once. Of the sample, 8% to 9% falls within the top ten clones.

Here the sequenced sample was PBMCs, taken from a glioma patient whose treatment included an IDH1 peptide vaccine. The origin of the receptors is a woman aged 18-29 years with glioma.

The CDR3 loop reads CASSLRDNQPQHF. CDR3 coding DNA: TGTGCCAGCAGTTTAAGGGACAATCAGCCCCAGCATTTT. The V gene is TRBV27, the J gene TRBJ1-5; D is undetermined. The CDR3 loop spans 13 amino acids. CDR1 MNHEY and CDR2 SMNVEV come from the germline V gene (reference sequence). V dropped 2 bases and J dropped 3 bases, with 5 bases sitting between them.

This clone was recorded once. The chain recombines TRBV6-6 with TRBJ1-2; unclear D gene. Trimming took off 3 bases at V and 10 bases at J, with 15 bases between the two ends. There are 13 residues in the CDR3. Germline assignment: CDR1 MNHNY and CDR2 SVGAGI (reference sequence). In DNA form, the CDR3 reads TGTGCCAGCAGTTATTGGGTTTTTTGGGACTACACCTTC. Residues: CASSYWVFWDYTF.

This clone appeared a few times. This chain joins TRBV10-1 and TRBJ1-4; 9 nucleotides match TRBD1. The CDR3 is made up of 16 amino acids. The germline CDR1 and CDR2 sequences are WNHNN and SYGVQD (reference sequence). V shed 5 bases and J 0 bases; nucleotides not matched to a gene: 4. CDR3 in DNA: TGCGCCAGCAGTACTGGACAGGGGACAACTAATGAAAAACTGTTTTTT. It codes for CASSTGQGTTNEKLFF.

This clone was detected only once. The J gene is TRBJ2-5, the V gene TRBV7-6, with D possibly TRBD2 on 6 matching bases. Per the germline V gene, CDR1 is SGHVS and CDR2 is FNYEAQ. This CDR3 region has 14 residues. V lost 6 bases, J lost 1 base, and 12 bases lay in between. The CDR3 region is CASRERAFQETQYF. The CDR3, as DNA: TGTGCCAGCAGGGAGCGGGCTTTCCAAGAGACCCAGTACTTC.

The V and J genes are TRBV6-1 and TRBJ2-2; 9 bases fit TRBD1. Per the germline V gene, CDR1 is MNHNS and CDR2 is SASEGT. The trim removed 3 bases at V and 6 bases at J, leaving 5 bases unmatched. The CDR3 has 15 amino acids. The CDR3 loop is CASSDLTGGAGELFF. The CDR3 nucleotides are TGTGCCAGCAGTGATTTGACAGGGGGTGCCGGGGAGCTGTTTTTT.

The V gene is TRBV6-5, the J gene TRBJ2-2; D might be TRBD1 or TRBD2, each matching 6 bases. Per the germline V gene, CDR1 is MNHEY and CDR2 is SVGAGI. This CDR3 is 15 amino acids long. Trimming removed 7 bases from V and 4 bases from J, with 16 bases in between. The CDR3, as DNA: TGTGCCAGCACCCAGGTCGGGGGCGGCACCGGGGAGCTGTTTTTT. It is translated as CASTQVGGGTGELFF.

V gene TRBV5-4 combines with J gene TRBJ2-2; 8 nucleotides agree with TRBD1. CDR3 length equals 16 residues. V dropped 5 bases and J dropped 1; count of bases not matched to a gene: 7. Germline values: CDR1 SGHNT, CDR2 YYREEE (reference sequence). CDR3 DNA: TGTGCCAGCAGTCTCCCCGGGACAGGGAACACCGGGGAGCTGTTTTTT. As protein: CASSLPGTGNTGELFF.

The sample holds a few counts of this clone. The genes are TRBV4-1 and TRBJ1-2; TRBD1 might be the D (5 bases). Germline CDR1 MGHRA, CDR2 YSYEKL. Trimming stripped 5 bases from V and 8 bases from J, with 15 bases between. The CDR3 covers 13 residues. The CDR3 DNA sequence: TGCGCCAGCAGCAGCACGGGGCCCGGGGGCTACACCTTC. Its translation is CASSSTGPGGYTF.